This TCR beta chain was captured by sequencing in a study of OX40 agonist ivuxolimab in advanced cancers. V shed 2 bases and J 3 bases; nucleotides not matched to a gene: 3. The CDR3 runs to 15 residues. In germline, CDR1 is MNHEY, CDR2 SVGAGI. This clone was recorded once. Profiled with immunoSEQ multiplex PCR; TCRdb holds only in-frame clones, not every one. The sample contains tens of thousands of clones, more than 80% of which appear only once. The sequence was collected from an adult with an advanced solid tumor such as melanoma, head and neck, liver or kidney cancer. The sample consisted of CD4+ or CD8+ T cells sorted from blood, taken in a trial of the OX40 agonist ivuxolimab. The chain uses TRBV6-5 and TRBJ2-3; 9 positions match TRBD2. The CDR3 sequence is CASSYASGNTDTQYF. The CDR3 DNA follows: TGTGCCAGCAGTTACGCTAGCGGGAATACAGATACGCAGTATTTT.